This paragraph reports one T cell receptor (beta chain). The data stem from a study of T-cell memory formation after mild COVID-19. Study-level information: For the most part, TCR clusters were specific to one donor.

The CDR3 is made up of 14 amino acids. The ends lost 5 bases at V and 2 bases at J; junction bases unmatched: 4. CDR1 is SGHDT, CDR2 YYEEEE, per germline. TCRdb recomputed calls from the 5' RACE reads with MiXCR, one row per CDR3 protein. The sample consists of 450,000 to 650,000 distinct CDR3 sequences, roughly a fifth of them appearing once. The rearrangement links TRBV5-6 to TRBJ1-2, with 9 nucleotides matching TRBD1. Sequenced sample: PBMCs or a T cell subset sorted from them (not recorded which). This TCR derives from an adult woman who had mild COVID-19 (a few samples of this study predate the infection). Cell type and time point are not known. In DNA form, the CDR3 reads TGTGCCAGCAGACTGGGACAGGGAAACTATGGCTACACCTTC. Translation: CASRLGQGNYGYTF.